These 8 T cell receptor beta chains were all obtained from the same sample, sequenced in a study of graft-versus-host responses after intestinal transplantation. Method: immunoSEQ multiplex PCR; TCRdb's copy keeps in-frame clones and lacks some. Of around 1,600 clones detected, more than 55% appear once; the ten largest clones hold approximately 6.5%. Plating combined roughly 200,000 CFSE-labeled responder cells with roughly 200,000 irradiated, violet-dye-labeled stimulator cells. Specimen: alloreactive CD8+ T cells from a mixed lymphocyte reaction culture, collected before transplantation. The sample's subset: CFSE-low proliferating T cells sorted from approximately six-day pre-transplant mixed lymphocyte reaction (GvH or HvG direction). These receptors were obtained from a human patient who was an organ donor for intestinal transplantation.

The chain couples TRBV29-1 to TRBJ1-2; TRBD1 agrees at 7 bases. Germline CDR1 is SQVTM and CDR2 is ANQGSEA. Trimming removed 7 bases from V and 3 bases from J; junction bases left unmatched: 11. This CDR3 spans 14 amino acids. The CDR3 is CSAGPTGVDYGYTF. The CDR3 nucleotides are TGCAGCGCCGGTCCCACAGGGGTCGACTATGGCTACACCTTC.

This clone was recorded only once. V gene TRBV10-1 combines with J gene TRBJ2-7, with D unresolved. Germline V gene lookup returns CDR1 WNHNN and CDR2 SYGVQD (reference sequence). The germline V and J ends were trimmed by 6 bases and 3 bases, with 6 bases remaining between them. The length of the CDR3 is 11 residues. The CDR3 DNA reads as TGCGCCAGCAGCGCGGACTACGAGCAGTACTTC. Its protein is CASSADYEQYF.

The chain links TRBV27 to TRBJ1-2, with 7 bases aligning to TRBD1. The CDR3 runs 13 residues. The V gene end was trimmed by 0 bases and the J gene end by 8 bases; junction bases not matched to a gene: 3. Germline CDR1 is MNHEY and CDR2 is SMNVEV (reference sequence). CDR3 nucleotides: TGTGCCAGCAGTTTATCAGGGGGCCGCGGCTACACCTTC. Residues: CASSLSGGRGYTF.

The V gene is TRBV15, the J gene TRBJ2-4; 7 bases map to TRBD1. CDR3 length: 14 residues. Unmatched junction bases numbered 6, after V lost 5 bases and J lost 5 bases. Looked up from germline, CDR1 is LNHNV and CDR2 is YYDKDF (reference sequence). Here the CDR3 DNA reads TGTGCCACCAGCCCCGGGACAGCGGAAAACATTCAGTACTTC. This sequence encodes CATSPGTAENIQYF.

V gene TRBV27 combines with J gene TRBJ2-1; tentatively, D is TRBD2 (6 bases). The V gene lost 3 bases and the J gene lost 0 bases, with 6 bases spanning the gap. CDR3 size: 14 residues. Per the germline V gene, CDR1 is MNHEY and CDR2 is SMNVEV (reference sequence). CDR3 DNA sequence: TGTGCCAGCAGTTTGGGGGGCTCCTACAATGAGCAGTTCTTC. It encodes CASSLGGSYNEQFF.

The rearrangement joins TRBV9 to TRBJ1-2, with 10 bases lining up with TRBD1. The CDR3 totals 17 residues. J was trimmed by 0 bases and V by 0 bases; bases with no gene match: 5. Per the germline V gene, CDR1 is SGDLS and CDR2 is YYNGEE. This chain's CDR3 is CASSVVSDRGSNYGYTF. In DNA form, the CDR3 reads TGTGCCAGCAGCGTAGTGTCGGACAGGGGGTCTAACTATGGCTACACCTTC.

The rearrangement joins TRBV5-1 to TRBJ1-1; no clear D gene. The germline V gene encodes CDR1 SGHRS and CDR2 YFSETQ. The CDR3 covers 12 residues. Between the trimmed V and J ends, which lost 1 base and 7 bases, there was a span of 8 bases. DNA for the CDR3: TGCGCCAGCAGCTTGACGGGAGGTGAAGCTTTCTTT. Amino acid sequence: CASSLTGGEAFF.

The table lists this clone with a few counts. The chain has TRBV2 and TRBJ2-7; TRBD1 matches at 7 bases. Looked up from germline, CDR1 is SNHLY and CDR2 is FYNNEI. The CDR3 sequence is 15 residues long. V dropped 6 bases and J dropped 6; count of bases not matched to a gene: 14. The CDR3 sequence: CASSPFLTGAGEQYF. In DNA form, the CDR3 reads TGTGCCAGCAGCCCTTTTCTCACAGGGGCGGGCGAGCAGTACTTC.